What follows describes a single T cell receptor (beta chain). What it binds is unknown. Method: immunoSEQ multiplex PCR; TCRdb's copy keeps in-frame clones and lacks some. The table lists millions of clones, about 93% of them singletons. This sample was taken from a study of shared clonotypes between healthy human individuals. Study-wide results and caveats: Among the subsets, naive ones generally showed larger estimated richness than memory ones. Sampling included only blood; tissue repertoires likely differ.

V lost 8 bases and J 0 bases, leaving 5 bases between the germline ends. From germline, CDR1 is SGHTA and CDR2 FQGNSA. The CDR3 runs 11 residues. It was CD45RO-negative cells, positively selected for CCR7, that made up naive CD8 cells, with terminally differentiated effector memory CD45RA+ cells excluded. Material for sequencing was naive CD8+ T cells from PBMCs. V usage is TRBV7-2 and J usage is TRBJ2-7, with a weak D call TRBD1 (5 bases). The origin of this receptor is a man between 18 and 29 years old in good health. Some clones in this sample may be carry-over from other donors' samples. In DNA, the CDR3 is TGTGCCAGCGACAGCTCCTACGAGCAGTACTTC. Residues: CASDSSYEQYF.